Described below is a single TCR beta chain sequence and its context. Its cognate antigen has yet to be identified. Per-base qualities were not stored, and no clone one base away is much larger. This sample was taken from a study of T cell responses to AZD1222 COVID-19 vaccine (dated by TCRdb to the early 2020s). Looking at the study overall: Because spike-specific TCR depth and breadth did not differ between the two schedules, AZD1222 recipients who got a second dose at roughly 4 weeks were pooled with those who got a second dose at roughly 12 weeks. TCR sequencing covered 233 trial participants: 200 to 220 given two doses of AZD1222 and some 25 given two doses of MenACWY control vaccine. Trial participants were enrolled by age into subgroups of 18-55, 56-69 and 70-plus years, and about 150, 27 and 61 TCR-sequenced participants, respectively, were included in these subgroups. General findings and caveats noted by the study authors: Only a handful of AZD1222 recipients were SARS-CoV-2 seropositive at baseline, limiting conclusions about previously exposed vaccinees. Vaccine-associated CD4 TCRs spanned the whole spike protein, with dominant responses in regions 160-218 and 743-854. Epitopes outside the regions mutated in the B.1.351 and B.1.1.7 variants were reportedly recognized by nearly half of the unique spike-specific TCRs. In the small 56-69-year group, the increase in depth fell short of significance, most likely because of low power. A significant rise in spike-specific TCR breadth and depth was observed after two AZD1222 doses relative to day 0 and relative to MenACWY recipients. Participants were mostly white British, with more females than males. The authors suggested clonal diversity may have been underestimated. No day 14 peak-response samples were available, so repertoires were characterized only after the peak T cell response.

The CDR3 regions of human TCRbeta chains were analyzed by immunosequencing. In the original analysis: Repertoire TCRs were checked for matches against a reference library of SARS-CoV-2-specific TCRs that had been generated using the MIRA antigen-specificity platform. Breadth was defined as the fraction of unique TCRs that were SARS-CoV-2-associated, and depth was defined as the fraction of total T cells that were SARS-CoV-2-associated. Using the MIRA data, each spike-specific TCR was mapped to the spike region that the TCR reacts to and placed in a CD4 or CD8 class. Log10-transformed breadth and depth values were compared by one-way ANOVA with Sidak's multiple comparisons tests. In TCRdb, the immuneACCESS table is reduced to in-frame sequences with V and J assigned. These tables do not hold every clone; where another copy was compared, an unresolved V gene accounts for under half, and the others remain unexplained. D and trimming come from the DNA, and the V and J calls and clone size come from that table. The table for this sample lists about 140,000 clones; roughly 90% of them were counted only once. 2.5% to 3% of the sample lies in the top ten.

Sample time point, as interpreted from the label and publication: baseline before first vaccination. Vaccinee samples were obtained from the UK trials COV001 and COV002, which included a single-blind randomized controlled phase 2/3 trial of AZD1222 (ChAdOx1 nCoV-19) in healthy adults. For TCRbeta chain sequencing, PBMC samples were collected from trial participants at day 0 and at day 28 after the second dose. Ends trimmed: V by 2 bases, J by 6 bases; bases unmatched to a gene: 3. The CDR3 runs 13 amino acids, cysteine and phenylalanine included. Only the CDR3 portion is preserved as DNA: 39 bases, with reading frame beginning at the first base. Per the germline V gene (reference sequence), SGHKS is the CDR1 and YYEKEE is the CDR2.

The receptor was derived from an adult in good health. The chain uses TRBV5-5 and TRBJ2-3; 7 middle bases align to TRBD2. The sequenced sample was peripheral blood, obtained on day 0 of AZD1222 vaccination. Here is the DNA: TGTGCCAGCAGCTTCCAGGGAGGGGATACGCAGTATTTT. The encoded protein is CASSFQGGDTQYF. The full variable domain, completed from the reference TRBV5-5 and TRBJ2-3 proteins outside the CDR3, reads DAGVTQSPTHLIKTRGQQVTLRCSPISGHKSVSWYQQVLGQGPQFIFQYYEKEERGRGNFPDRFSARQFPNYSSELNVNALLLGDSALYLCASSFQGGDTQYFGPGTRLTVL.